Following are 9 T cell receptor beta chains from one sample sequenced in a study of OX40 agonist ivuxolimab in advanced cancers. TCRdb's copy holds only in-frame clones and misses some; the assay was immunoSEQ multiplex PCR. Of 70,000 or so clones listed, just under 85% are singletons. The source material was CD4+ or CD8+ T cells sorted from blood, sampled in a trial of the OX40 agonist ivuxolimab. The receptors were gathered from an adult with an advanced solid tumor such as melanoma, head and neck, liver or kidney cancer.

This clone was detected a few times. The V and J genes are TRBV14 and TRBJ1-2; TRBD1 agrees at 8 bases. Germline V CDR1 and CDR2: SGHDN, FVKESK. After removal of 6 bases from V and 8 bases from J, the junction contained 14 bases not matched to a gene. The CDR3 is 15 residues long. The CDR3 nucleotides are TGTGCCAGCAGTCGGGACAGGCTGGGGCCACGCGGCTACACCTTC. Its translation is CASSRDRLGPRGYTF.

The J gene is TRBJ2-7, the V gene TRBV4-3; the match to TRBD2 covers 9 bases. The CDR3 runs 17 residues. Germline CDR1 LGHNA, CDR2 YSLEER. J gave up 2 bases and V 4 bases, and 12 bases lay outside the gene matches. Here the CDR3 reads CASSPLVTSGPPYEQYF. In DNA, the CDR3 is TGCGCCAGCAGCCCACTCGTGACTAGCGGCCCTCCCTACGAGCAGTACTTC.

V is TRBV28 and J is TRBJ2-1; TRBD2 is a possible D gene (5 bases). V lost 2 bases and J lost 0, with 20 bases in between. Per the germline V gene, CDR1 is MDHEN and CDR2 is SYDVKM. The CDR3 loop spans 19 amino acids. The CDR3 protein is CASSLPNGIAHSSYNEQFF. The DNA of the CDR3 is TGTGCCAGCAGTTTACCCAATGGAATAGCGCATAGCTCCTACAATGAGCAGTTCTTC.

DNA for the CDR3: TGTGCCAGCAGCCTAGCGGGGGGGAGCACAGATACGCAGTATTTT. The encoded protein is CASSLAGGSTDTQYF. V gene TRBV14 combines with J gene TRBJ2-3; 11 nucleotides line up with TRBD2. The germline V gene has CDR1 SGHDN and CDR2 FVKESK. This CDR3 is built from 15 residues. After removal of 4 bases from V and 0 bases from J, the junction contained 0 bases not matched to a gene.

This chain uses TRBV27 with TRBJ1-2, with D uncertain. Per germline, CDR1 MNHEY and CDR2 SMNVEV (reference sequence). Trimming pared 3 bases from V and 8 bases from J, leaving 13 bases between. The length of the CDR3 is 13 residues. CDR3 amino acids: CASSFRGLRGYTF. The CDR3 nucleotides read TGTGCCAGCAGTTTCAGAGGGTTGAGAGGCTACACCTTC.

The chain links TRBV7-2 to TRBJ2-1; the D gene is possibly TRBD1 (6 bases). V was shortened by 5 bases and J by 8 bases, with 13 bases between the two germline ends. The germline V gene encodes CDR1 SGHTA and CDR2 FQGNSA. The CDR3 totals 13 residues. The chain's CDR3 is CASSPLDSYEQFF. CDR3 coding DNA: TGTGCCAGCAGCCCACTGGACAGCTATGAGCAGTTCTTC.

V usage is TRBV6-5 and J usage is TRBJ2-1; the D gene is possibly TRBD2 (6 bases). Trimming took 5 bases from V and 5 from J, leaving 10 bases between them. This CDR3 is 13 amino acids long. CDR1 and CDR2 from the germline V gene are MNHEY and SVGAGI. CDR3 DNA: TGTGCCAGCAGTCCACGGACTAACAATGAGCAGTTCTTC. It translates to CASSPRTNNEQFF.

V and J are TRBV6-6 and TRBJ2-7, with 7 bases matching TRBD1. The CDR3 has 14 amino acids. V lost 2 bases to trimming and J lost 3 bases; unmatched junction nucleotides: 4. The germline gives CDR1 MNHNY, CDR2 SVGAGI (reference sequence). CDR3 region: CASSYGQVNYEQYF. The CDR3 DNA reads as TGTGCCAGCAGTTACGGACAGGTGAACTACGAGCAGTACTTC.

The CDR3 loop is CASSMGLDERTDTQYF. The CDR3 DNA follows: TGCGCCAGCAGCATGGGACTAGATGAGCGCACAGATACGCAGTATTTT. The chain combines TRBV4-3 with TRBJ2-3; 8 bases map to TRBD2. With 5 bases clipped from V and 1 base from J, the junction kept 8 bases outside the gene matches. The CDR3 length is 16 residues. CDR1 LGHNA and CDR2 YSLEER come from the germline V gene.